This TCR beta chain is drawn from a study of early T cells in non-severe SARS-CoV-2 infection. Study at large: Unpaired chains resulted from sequencing bulk RNA of unsorted whole blood.

Germline V lookup: CDR1 MNHEY, CDR2 SMNVEV (reference sequence). The V gene end was trimmed by 6 bases and the J gene end by 5 bases; junction bases not matched to a gene: 5. The CDR3 is 13 residues long. Many counts were recorded for this clonotype. Its antigen remains unknown. The study, taken as a whole, reports: Matching results from VDJdb favored anti-spike CD8 responses, leaving private and CD4 specificities undetected.

Unique molecular identifiers tagged individual cDNA molecules. In TCRdb, the 5' RACE reads were re-called with MiXCR into one record per CDR3 protein. The sample consists of roughly 80,000 distinct CDR3 sequences, 8.5% to 10% of them appearing once. The chain joins TRBV27 to TRBJ2-3, with TRBD2 matching over 7 bases. Source material: whole blood. This receptor was identified in an adult who was a healthcare worker with PCR-confirmed SARS-CoV-2 infection or an uninfected control (not recorded which). The CDR3 DNA reads TGTGCCAGCAGCTATACTAGCGAAGATACGCAGTATTTT. Translating it yields CASSYTSEDTQYF.